This T cell receptor (beta chain) was profiled in a study of T cell responses to AZD1222 COVID-19 vaccine. Study-wide background: The study pooled second doses at about 4 or about 12 weeks. Study-wide findings and caveats: At 160-218 and 743-854, vaccine-associated CD4 TCRs were dominant, and they spanned spike. There were mostly white British donors and more females than males, and clonal diversity was possibly underestimated.

TCRdb's copy holds only in-frame clones and misses some; the assay was immunoSEQ multiplex PCR. Among about 120,000 clones listed, 70% to 90% were seen once. V lost 1 base to trimming and J lost 0 bases; unmatched junction nucleotides: 9. Germline V gene lookup returns CDR1 LGHNT and CDR2 FRNRAP. This CDR3 has 18 amino acids. About this clone: Its antigen is as yet unknown.

This TCR came from an adult in good health. This specimen consisted of peripheral blood, obtained on day 0 of AZD1222 vaccination. This chain uses TRBV12-5 with TRBJ1-3; 7 nucleotides match TRBD1. In nucleotides, the CDR3 is TGTGCTAGTGGTTTGGGGACAGGAAGGATGAGCTCTGGAAACACCATATATTTT. Its protein product is CASGLGTGRMSSGNTIYF.